These T cell receptor beta chains were read from a single sample in a study of cytomegalovirus exposure and HLA in healthy donors. TCRdb keeps only in-frame clones here, not all; method: immunoSEQ multiplex PCR. Here the sample spans around 140,000 clones, around 77% being singletons. The sample comprised PBMCs. The receptors here all came from a male donor in good health and CMV-seropositive. Each CDR3 is given with its conserved first and last residue. The order of the fields is V gene, clone size, J gene, D gene, CDR3 DNA, CDR3 protein. D genes are given only for firm matches. Clone sizes are given selectively: once, few, many, or a class where the clone is expanded.

>TRBV5-4|NA|TRBJ2-5|TRBD2
TGTGCCAGCAGCTTGGTTCGTCCCGGGGGGCAAGAGACCCAGTACTTC
CASSLVRPGGQETQYF
>TRBV18|NA|TRBJ1-1|NA
TGTGCCAGCTCACCCGCGGGGGGCGGAGAAGCTTTCTTT
CASSPAGGGEAFF
>TRBV7-2|NA|TRBJ2-6|TRBD2
TGTGCCAGCAGCTTACAACGACTAGCGGGGGGTACTGGGGCCAACGTCCTGACTTTC
CASSLQRLAGGTGANVLTF
>TRBV15|few|TRBJ1-5|NA
TGTGCCACCAGCAGAGAAGGACAGAGCAATCAGCCCCAGCATTTT
CATSREGQSNQPQHF
>TRBV27|NA|TRBJ2-3|TRBD2
TGTGCCAGCAGTTCCCGACTAGCGTGGAGAGGAGATACGCAGTATTTT
CASSSRLAWRGDTQYF
>TRBV27|NA|TRBJ2-1|NA
TGTGCCAGTAGAACTCCCTACAATGAGCAGTTCTTC
CASRTPYNEQFF
>TRBV6-1|NA|TRBJ1-5|NA
TGTGCCAGCAGTGAGGGTAGGGGCCAGCCCCAGCATTTT
CASSEGRGQPQHF
>TRBV5-6|NA|TRBJ1-1|NA
TGTGCCAGCAGCTACGGACAGCTGAACACTGAAGCTTTCTTT
CASSYGQLNTEAFF
>TRBV7-8|NA|TRBJ2-3|NA
TGTGCCAGCAGCTTAATTTCGGTGACAGATACGCAGTATTTT
CASSLISVTDTQYF
>TRBV27|NA|TRBJ2-5|NA
TGTGCCAGCAGTCCCACTTGGGACTTCGTTTGGGAGACCCAGTACTTC
CASSPTWDFVWETQYF
>TRBV6-1|NA|TRBJ2-7|TRBD1
TGTGCCAGCTCACCGCGGGACAGGCCCTACGAGCAGTACTTC
CASSPRDRPYEQYF
>TRBV28|NA|TRBJ2-5|TRBD1
TGTGCCAGCAGTTTCCTCGGGACAGACCAAGAGACCCAGTACTTC
CASSFLGTDQETQYF
>TRBV6-4|NA|TRBJ1-3|TRBD1
TGTGCCAGCACTCCGGGACAGGTCTCTGGAAACACCATATATTTT
CASTPGQVSGNTIYF
>TRBV7-2|NA|TRBJ1-6|TRBD1
TGTGCCAGCAGCACGGGACAGTTTAGTTCACCCCTCCACTTT
CASSTGQFSSPLHF
>TRBV19|NA|TRBJ2-7|TRBD2
TGTGCCAGTAGTATAGTTAGCGGGACCGAGCAGTACTTC
CASSIVSGTEQYF
>TRBV6-4|NA|TRBJ2-7|NA
TGTGCCAGCAGTGACCCAGTTGAGCAGTACTTC
CASSDPVEQYF
>TRBV28|NA|TRBJ1-4|NA
TGTGCCAGCAGCAGCGACGGGAATGAAAAACTGTTTTTT
CASSSDGNEKLFF
>TRBV6-6|NA|TRBJ2-5|NA
TGTGCCAGCACCAACCAGCAGGGGGGAGAGACCCAGTACTTC
CASTNQQGGETQYF
>TRBV5-8|NA|TRBJ2-7|NA
TGTGCCAGCAGCTCCGTCCGGGACAACTACGAGCAGTACTTC
CASSSVRDNYEQYF
>TRBV29-1|NA|TRBJ2-1|NA
TGCAGCGGCTACATCAGGGACTCCTACAATGAGCAGTTCTTC
CSGYIRDSYNEQFF
>TRBV11-3|once|TRBJ2-1|NA
TGTGCCAGCAGTGGGCACTCCTACAATGAGCAGTTCTTC
CASSGHSYNEQFF
>TRBV5-4|once|TRBJ2-5|TRBD2
TGTGCCAGCAGCTCTCCACTAGCGGGAGGCCAAGAGACCCAGTACTTC
CASSSPLAGGQETQYF
>TRBV20-1|few|TRBJ2-2|NA
TGCAGTGCCCTAGTTACCGGGGAGCTGTTTTTT
CSALVTGELFF
>TRBV27|NA|TRBJ2-7|TRBD2
TGTGCCAGCAGTTTATCGGGGGGGGGTATTTGGGGACTAGCGGGGAGCTCCTACGAGCAGTACTTC
CASSLSGGGIWGLAGSSYEQYF
>TRBV19|NA|TRBJ1-2|TRBD1
TGTGCCAGTAGTACGGGACAGAATCCCGGTGGCTACACCTTC
CASSTGQNPGGYTF
>TRBV19|NA|TRBJ2-2|NA
TGTGCCAGTAGTAGGACGACAGTTTCTGCGAGCACCGGGGAGCTGTTTTTT
CASSRTTVSASTGELFF
>TRBV28|NA|TRBJ2-1|TRBD2
TGTGCCAGCAGTTTCCTAGCGGGGGTTTACAATGAGCAGTTCTTC
CASSFLAGVYNEQFF
>TRBV5-5|once|TRBJ1-6|TRBD1
TGTGCCAGCAGCACCACAGGGGGGGTTAGTAATTCACCCCTCCACTTT
CASSTTGGVSNSPLHF
>TRBV6-1|NA|TRBJ2-1|NA
TGTGCCAGCAGTCGCGAGGCCCACAATGAGCAGTTCTTC
CASSREAHNEQFF
>TRBV7-8|few|TRBJ2-1|NA
TGTGCCAGCAGCTTTCTTCCTAGCGATGAGCAGTTCTTC
CASSFLPSDEQFF
>TRBV9|NA|TRBJ2-3|TRBD2
TGTGCCAGCAGCATAACTAGCGGGGACACAGATACGCAGTATTTT
CASSITSGDTDTQYF
>TRBV7-2|NA|TRBJ2-3|NA
TGTGCCAGCAGCTTTCCCCTCAGCACAGATACGCAGTATTTT
CASSFPLSTDTQYF
>TRBV28|NA|TRBJ2-7|TRBD2
TGTGCCAGCAGTTTATTACTAGCGGGGGGCCTCTACGAGCAGTACTTC
CASSLLLAGGLYEQYF
>TRBV2|NA|TRBJ2-1|TRBD2
TGTGCCAGCAGCGTCCCGGGACTAGCGGGAGGGCCGGATGGTGATGAGCAGTTCTTC
CASSVPGLAGGPDGDEQFF
>TRBV25-1|NA|TRBJ1-4|NA
TGTGCCAGCAGTGAAACAGGGACCGATGAAAAACTGTTTTTT
CASSETGTDEKLFF
>TRBV5-1|NA|TRBJ2-7|NA
TGCGCCAGCAGTTCCCAGGCGGGAATACACGAGCAGTACTTC
CASSSQAGIHEQYF
>TRBV6-1|few|TRBJ1-4|NA
TGTGCCAGCTGGGGGGAGGATGAAAAACTGTTTTTT
CASWGEDEKLFF
>TRBV15|NA|TRBJ2-5|TRBD2
TGTGCCACCAGCAGAGATCTGGCTAGCGGGGTCCGGGAGACCCAGTACTTC
CATSRDLASGVRETQYF
>TRBV13|NA|TRBJ2-7|TRBD1
TGTGCCAGCAGCCAGTCCCGGGACAGGGGCTACGAGCAGTACTTC
CASSQSRDRGYEQYF
>TRBV9|few|TRBJ1-2|NA
TGTGCCAGCAGCGTAGGAAATTCAGGGGTGGGCGGCTACACCTTC
CASSVGNSGVGGYTF
>TRBV2|NA|TRBJ2-4|TRBD2
TGTGCCAGCAGGGCAGGGGCGGGGGGGGCCAAAAACAGTCAGTACTTC
CASRAGAGGAKNSQYF
>TRBV15|NA|TRBJ2-6|TRBD1
TGTGCCACCAGCAGGACAGGGGCTGGGGCCAACGTCCTGACTTTC
CATSRTGAGANVLTF
>TRBV14|NA|TRBJ2-7|TRBD2
TGTGCCAGCAGCTCACCGCCTAGCGGGGCCTACGAGCAGTACTTC
CASSSPPSGAYEQYF
>TRBV28|NA|TRBJ1-1|NA
TGTGCCAGCAGATACTCGGGCAGGGTTAACACTGAAGCTTTCTTT
CASRYSGRVNTEAFF
>TRBV5-1|NA|TRBJ1-1|TRBD1
TGCGCCAGCAGCACCGGACAGGGCCACACTGAAGCTTTCTTT
CASSTGQGHTEAFF
>TRBV20-1|NA|TRBJ1-1|NA
TGCAGTGCTACAGGGAACACTGAAGCTTTCTTT
CSATGNTEAFF
>TRBV14|few|TRBJ2-2|TRBD1
TGTGCCAGCAGCACTGGGAGGACAGGGTACACCGGGGAGCTGTTTTTT
CASSTGRTGYTGELFF
>TRBV6-4|NA|TRBJ2-2|NA
TGTGCCAGCAGTGACAGCAGGGCCTCCGGGGAGCTGTTTTTT
CASSDSRASGELFF
>TRBV5-1|NA|TRBJ2-5|NA
TGCGCCAGCAGCTCCCCCTCGTCGGAGGGCCTAATCTTAGAGACCCAGTACTTC
CASSSPSSEGLILETQYF
>TRBV29-1|NA|TRBJ2-3|TRBD1
TGCAGCGGCGACAGGGCGGGCACAGATACGCAGTATTTT
CSGDRAGTDTQYF